The next 2 T cell receptor beta chains were all read from a single sample in a study of shared clonotypes between healthy human individuals. Profiled with immunoSEQ multiplex PCR; TCRdb holds only in-frame clones, not every one. The data show a few million clones, with just over 90% seen just once and around 0.4% held by the top ten. The sample comprised naive CD4+ T cells from PBMCs. Regarding subset: CD45RA+ positively selected. The receptors derive from a man aged 18 to 30 in good health. Some clones in this sample may be carry-over from other donors' samples.

This chain uses TRBV5-8 with TRBJ1-2, with TRBD1 matching over 7 bases. The V gene's germline CDR1 is SGHTS and CDR2 YDEGEE. Germline trimming cut 2 bases from V and 8 bases from J; bases unmatched to any gene: 18. The CDR3 contains 17 residues. For the CDR3, the DNA is TGTGCCAGCAGCTTTGGTCGCCGGACAGGCTTCGTGTGGGGCTACACCTTC. The encoded protein is CASSFGRRTGFVWGYTF. Together with reference TRBV5-8 and TRBJ1-2, the CDR3 gives the full variable domain: EAGVTQSPTHLIKTRGQQATLRCSPISGHTSVYWYQQALGLGLQFLLWYDEGEERNRGNFPPRFSGRQFPNYSSELNVNALELEDSALYLCASSFGRRTGFVWGYTFGSGTRLTVV.

Here the CDR3 DNA reads TGTGCCAGCACCCCGGGCCGGGGGGCCGGCGAAAAACTGTTTTTT. This gives the protein CASTPGRGAGEKLFF. The gene calls are TRBV27 and TRBJ1-4; a possible D gene is TRBD1 (6 bases). Germline V gene data show CDR1 as MNHEY and CDR2 as SMNVEV (reference sequence). The ends were cut back, 7 bases at V and 8 bases at J, with 20 bases in the middle. The CDR3 is made up of 15 amino acids.